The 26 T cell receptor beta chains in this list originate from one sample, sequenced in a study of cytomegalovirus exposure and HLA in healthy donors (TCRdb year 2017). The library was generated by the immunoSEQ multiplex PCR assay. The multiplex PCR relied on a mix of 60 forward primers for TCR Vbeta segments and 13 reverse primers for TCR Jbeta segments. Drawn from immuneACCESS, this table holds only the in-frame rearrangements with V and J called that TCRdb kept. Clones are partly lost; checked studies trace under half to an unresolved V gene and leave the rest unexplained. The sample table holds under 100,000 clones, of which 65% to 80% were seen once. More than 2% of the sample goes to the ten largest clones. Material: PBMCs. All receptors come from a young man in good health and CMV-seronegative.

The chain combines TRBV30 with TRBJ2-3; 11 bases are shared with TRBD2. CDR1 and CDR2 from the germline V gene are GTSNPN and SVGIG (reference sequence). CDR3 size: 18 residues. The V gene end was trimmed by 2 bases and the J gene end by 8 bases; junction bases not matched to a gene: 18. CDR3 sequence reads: CAWSPRWAGTSGEGTQYF. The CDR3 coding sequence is TGTGCCTGGAGTCCTCGGTGGGCCGGGACTAGCGGCGAGGGTACGCAGTATTTT.

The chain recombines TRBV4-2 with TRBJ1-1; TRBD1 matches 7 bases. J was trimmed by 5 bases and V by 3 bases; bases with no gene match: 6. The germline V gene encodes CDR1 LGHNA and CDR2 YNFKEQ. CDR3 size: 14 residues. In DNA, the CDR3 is TGTGCCAGCAGCCAGAGACAGGGTGGAACTGAAGCTTTCTTT. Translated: CASSQRQGGTEAFF.

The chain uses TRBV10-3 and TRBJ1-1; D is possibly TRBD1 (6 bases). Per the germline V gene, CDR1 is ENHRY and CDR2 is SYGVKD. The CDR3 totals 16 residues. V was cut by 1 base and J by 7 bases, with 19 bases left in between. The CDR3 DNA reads TGTGCCATCAGTGAGTGGGGCGGCAGGGGTCCCCGTGAAGCTTTCTTT. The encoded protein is CAISEWGGRGPREAFF.

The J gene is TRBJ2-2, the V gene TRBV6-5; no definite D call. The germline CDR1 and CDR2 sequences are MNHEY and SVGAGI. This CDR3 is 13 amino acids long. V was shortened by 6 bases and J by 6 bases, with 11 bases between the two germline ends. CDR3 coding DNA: TGTGCCAGCAGCCCCGGGTGGGCCGGGGAGCTGTTTTTT. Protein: CASSPGWAGELFF.

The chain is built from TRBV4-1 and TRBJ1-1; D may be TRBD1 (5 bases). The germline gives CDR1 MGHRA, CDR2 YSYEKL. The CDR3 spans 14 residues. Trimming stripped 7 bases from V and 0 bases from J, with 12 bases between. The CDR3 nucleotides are TGCGCCAGCATGGGGCGTACCATGAACACTGAAGCTTTCTTT. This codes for CASMGRTMNTEAFF.

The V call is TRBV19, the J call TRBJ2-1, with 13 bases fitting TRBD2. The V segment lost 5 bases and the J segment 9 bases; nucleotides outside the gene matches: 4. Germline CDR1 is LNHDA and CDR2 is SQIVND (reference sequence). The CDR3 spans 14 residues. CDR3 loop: CASSGLAGVCEQFF. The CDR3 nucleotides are TGTGCCAGTAGTGGACTAGCGGGAGTGTGTGAGCAGTTCTTC.

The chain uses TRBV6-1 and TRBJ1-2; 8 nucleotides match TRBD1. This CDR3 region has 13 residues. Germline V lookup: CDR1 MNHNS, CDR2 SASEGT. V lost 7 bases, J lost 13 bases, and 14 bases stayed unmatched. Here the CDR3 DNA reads TGTGCCAGCAACAGGGGGGGCAGTCCCTCCCTCACCTTC. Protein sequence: CASNRGGSPSLTF.

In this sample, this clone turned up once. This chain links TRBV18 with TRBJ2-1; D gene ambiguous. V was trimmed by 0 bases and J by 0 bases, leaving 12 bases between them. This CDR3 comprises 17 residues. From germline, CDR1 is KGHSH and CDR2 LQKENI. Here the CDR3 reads CASSPPNLRISYNEQFF. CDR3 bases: TGTGCCAGCTCACCACCGAATTTGCGGATCTCCTACAATGAGCAGTTCTTC. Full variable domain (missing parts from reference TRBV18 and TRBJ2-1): NAGVMQNPRHLVRRRGQEARLRCSPMKGHSHVYWYRQLPEEGLKFMVYLQKENIIDESGMPKERFSAEFPKEGPSILRIQQVVRGDSAAYFCASSPPNLRISYNEQFFGPGTRLTVL.

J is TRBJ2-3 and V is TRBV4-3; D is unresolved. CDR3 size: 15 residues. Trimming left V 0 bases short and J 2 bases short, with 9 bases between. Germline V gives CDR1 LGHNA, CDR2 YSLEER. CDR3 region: CASSQERVHTDTQYF. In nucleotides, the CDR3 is TGCGCCAGCAGCCAAGAACGGGTCCACACAGATACGCAGTATTTT.

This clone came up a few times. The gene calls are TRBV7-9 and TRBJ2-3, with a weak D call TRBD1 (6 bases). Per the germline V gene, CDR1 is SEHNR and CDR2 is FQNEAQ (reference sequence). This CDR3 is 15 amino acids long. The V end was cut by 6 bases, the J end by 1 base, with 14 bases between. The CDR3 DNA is TGTGCCAGCAGTTTACCCCCAGGGGGCACAGATACGCAGTATTTT. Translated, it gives CASSLPPGGTDTQYF.

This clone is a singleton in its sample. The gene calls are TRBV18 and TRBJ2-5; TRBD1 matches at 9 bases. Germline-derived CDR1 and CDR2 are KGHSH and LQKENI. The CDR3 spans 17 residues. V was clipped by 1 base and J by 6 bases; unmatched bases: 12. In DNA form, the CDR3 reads TGTGCCAGCTCACCACTGTCCGACAGGGGGTCCAGAAAGACCCAGTACTTC. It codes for CASSPLSDRGSRKTQYF.

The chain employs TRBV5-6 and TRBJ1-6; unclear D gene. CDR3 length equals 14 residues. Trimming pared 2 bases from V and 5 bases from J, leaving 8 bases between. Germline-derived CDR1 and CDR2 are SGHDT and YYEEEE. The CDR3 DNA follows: TGTGCCAGCAGCTTATGGGCCGATAATTCACCCCTCCACTTT. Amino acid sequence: CASSLWADNSPLHF.

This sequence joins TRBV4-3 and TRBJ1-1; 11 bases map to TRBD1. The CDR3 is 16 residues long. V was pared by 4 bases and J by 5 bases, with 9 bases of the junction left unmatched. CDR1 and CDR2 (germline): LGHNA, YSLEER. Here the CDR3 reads CASSPDRGHIFTEAFF. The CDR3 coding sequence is TGCGCCAGCAGCCCGGACAGGGGGCATATTTTTACTGAAGCTTTCTTT.

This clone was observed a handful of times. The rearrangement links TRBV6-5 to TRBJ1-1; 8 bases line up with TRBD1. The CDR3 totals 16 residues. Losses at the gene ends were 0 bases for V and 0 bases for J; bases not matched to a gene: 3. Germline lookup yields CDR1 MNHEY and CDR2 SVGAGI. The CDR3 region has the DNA TGTGCCAGCAGTTACTCAGGGGACAGGTTGAACACTGAAGCTTTCTTT. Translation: CASSYSGDRLNTEAFF.

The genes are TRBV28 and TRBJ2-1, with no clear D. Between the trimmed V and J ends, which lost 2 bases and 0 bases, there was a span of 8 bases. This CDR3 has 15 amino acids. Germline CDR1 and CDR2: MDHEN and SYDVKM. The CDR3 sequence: CASSLGGISYNEQFF. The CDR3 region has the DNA TGTGCCAGCAGTTTAGGCGGTATCTCCTACAATGAGCAGTTCTTC.

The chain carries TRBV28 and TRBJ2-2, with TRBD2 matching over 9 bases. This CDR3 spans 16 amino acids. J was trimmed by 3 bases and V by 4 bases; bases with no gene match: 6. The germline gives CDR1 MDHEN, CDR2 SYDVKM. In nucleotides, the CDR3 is TGTGCCAGCAGTTCTTCAGCGGGAGGCGACACCGGGGAGCTGTTTTTT. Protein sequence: CASSSSAGGDTGELFF.

CDR3 sequence (DNA): TGCGCCAGCAGCCAGGCCCTTTATGTGACAGAGGAGACCCAGTACTTC. This encodes CASSQALYVTEETQYF. The chain is built from TRBV4-1 and TRBJ2-5; D may be TRBD1 (5 bases). V shed 3 bases and J shed 5 bases, with 19 bases lying between them. Germline CDR1 and CDR2: MGHRA and YSYEKL. This CDR3 is 16 amino acids long.

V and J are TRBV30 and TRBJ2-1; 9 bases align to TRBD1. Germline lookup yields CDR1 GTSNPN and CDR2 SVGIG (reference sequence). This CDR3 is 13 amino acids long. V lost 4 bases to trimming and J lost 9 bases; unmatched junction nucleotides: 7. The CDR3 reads CAWTGQGRGEQFF. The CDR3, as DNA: TGTGCCTGGACGGGACAGGGTCGAGGTGAGCAGTTCTTC.

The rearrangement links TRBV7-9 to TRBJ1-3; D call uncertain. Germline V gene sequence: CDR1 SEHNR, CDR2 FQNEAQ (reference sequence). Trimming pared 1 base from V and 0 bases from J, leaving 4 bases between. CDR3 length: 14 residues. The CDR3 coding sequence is TGTGCCAGCAGCTTAGGCAGCTCTGGAAACACCATATATTTT. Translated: CASSLGSSGNTIYF.

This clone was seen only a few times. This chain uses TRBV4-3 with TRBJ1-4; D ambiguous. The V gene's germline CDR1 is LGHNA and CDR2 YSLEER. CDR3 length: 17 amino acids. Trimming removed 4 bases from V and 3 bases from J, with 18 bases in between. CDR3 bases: TGCGCCAGCAGCCCTCGTTGGAGGGTTGCGGCTAATGAAAAACTGTTTTTT. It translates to CASSPRWRVAANEKLFF.

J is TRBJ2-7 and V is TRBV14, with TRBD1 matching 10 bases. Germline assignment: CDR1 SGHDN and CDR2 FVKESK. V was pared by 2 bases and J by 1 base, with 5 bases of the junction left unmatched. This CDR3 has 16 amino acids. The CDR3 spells CASSQLPGQGSYEQYF. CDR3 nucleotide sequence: TGTGCCAGCAGCCAATTACCGGGACAGGGGTCCTACGAGCAGTACTTC.

This CDR3 is CASSPQRSGEGTEAFF. CDR3 nucleotide sequence: TGTGCCAGCTCACCACAAAGATCGGGGGAAGGCACTGAAGCTTTCTTT. V is TRBV18 and J is TRBJ1-1; the D gene is possibly TRBD1 (5 bases). Trimming cost V 1 base and J 4 bases, with 16 bases left between them. In germline, CDR1 is KGHSH, CDR2 LQKENI. The CDR3 loop spans 16 amino acids.

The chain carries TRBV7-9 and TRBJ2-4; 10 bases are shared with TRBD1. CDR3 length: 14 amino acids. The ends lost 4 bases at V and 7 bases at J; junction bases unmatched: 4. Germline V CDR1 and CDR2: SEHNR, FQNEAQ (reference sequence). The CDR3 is CASSSTGGLNIQYF. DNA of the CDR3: TGTGCCAGCAGCTCGACAGGGGGCTTGAACATTCAGTACTTC.

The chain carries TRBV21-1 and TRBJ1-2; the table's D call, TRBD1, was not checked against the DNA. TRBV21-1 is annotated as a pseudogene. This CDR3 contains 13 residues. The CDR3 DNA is TGTGCCAGCAGCAAAACAGGGACGCGCGGCTACACCTTC. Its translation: CASSKTGTRGYTF.

This CDR3 is CASSQDGNHLPTTTGQYF. The CDR3 DNA follows: TGCGCCAGCAGCCAAGATGGAAACCATCTGCCCACTACTACGGGGCAGTACTTC. The gene calls are TRBV4-3 and TRBJ2-7; D gene unclear. Germline V gene lookup returns CDR1 LGHNA and CDR2 YSLEER. Trimming took 0 bases from V and 9 from J, leaving 27 bases between them. This CDR3 has 18 residues.

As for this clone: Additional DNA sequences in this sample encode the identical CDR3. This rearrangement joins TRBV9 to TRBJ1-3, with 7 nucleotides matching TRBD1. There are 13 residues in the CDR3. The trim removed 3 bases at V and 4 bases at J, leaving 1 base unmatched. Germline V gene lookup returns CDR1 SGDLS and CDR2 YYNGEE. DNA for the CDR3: TGTGCCAGCAGCGGGGACAGCGGAAACACCATATATTTT. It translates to CASSGDSGNTIYF.